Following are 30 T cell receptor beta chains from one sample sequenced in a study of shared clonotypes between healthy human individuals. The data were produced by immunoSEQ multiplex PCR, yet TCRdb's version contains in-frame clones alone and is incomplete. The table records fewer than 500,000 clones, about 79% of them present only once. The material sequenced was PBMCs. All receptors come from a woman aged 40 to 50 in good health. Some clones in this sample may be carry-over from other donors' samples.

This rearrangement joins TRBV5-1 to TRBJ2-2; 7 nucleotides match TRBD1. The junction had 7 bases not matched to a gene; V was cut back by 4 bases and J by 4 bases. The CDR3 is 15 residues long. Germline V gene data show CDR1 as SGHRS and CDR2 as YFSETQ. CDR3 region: CASSDRVVTTGELFF. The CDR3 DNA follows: TGCGCCAGCAGCGACAGGGTAGTGACCACCGGGGAGCTGTTTTTT.

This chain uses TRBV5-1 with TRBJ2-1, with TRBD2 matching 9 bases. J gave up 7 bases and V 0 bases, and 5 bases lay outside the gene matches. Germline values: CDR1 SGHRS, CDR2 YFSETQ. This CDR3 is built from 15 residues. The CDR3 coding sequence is TGCGCCAGCAGCTTGGTTCTAGCGGGAAATAATGAGCAGTTCTTC. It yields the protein CASSLVLAGNNEQFF. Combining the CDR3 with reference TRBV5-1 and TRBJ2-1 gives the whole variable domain KAGVTQTPRYLIKTRGQQVTLSCSPISGHRSVSWYQQTPGQGLQFLFEYFSETQRNKGNFPGRFSGRQFSNSRSEMNVSTLELGDSALYLCASSLVLAGNNEQFFGPGTRLTVL.

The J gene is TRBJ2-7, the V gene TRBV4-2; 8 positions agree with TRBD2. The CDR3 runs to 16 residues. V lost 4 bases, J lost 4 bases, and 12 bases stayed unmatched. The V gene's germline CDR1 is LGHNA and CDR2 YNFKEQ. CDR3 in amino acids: CASSRPSSGSIYEQYF. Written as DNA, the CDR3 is TGTGCCAGCAGCCGTCCCTCCAGCGGGAGTATTTACGAGCAGTACTTC.

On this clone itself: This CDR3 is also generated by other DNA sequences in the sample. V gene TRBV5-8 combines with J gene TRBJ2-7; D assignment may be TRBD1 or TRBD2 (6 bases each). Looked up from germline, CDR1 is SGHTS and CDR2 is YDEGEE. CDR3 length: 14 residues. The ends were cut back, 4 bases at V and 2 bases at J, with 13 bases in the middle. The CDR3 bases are TGTGCCAGCAGCCCCCCGGGGGCCACCTACGAGCAGTACTTC. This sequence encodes CASSPPGATYEQYF.

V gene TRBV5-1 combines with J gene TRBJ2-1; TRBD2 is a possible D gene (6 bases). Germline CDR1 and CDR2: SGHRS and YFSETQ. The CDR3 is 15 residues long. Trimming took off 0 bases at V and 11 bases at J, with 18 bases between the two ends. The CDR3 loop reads CASSLEASDTLQQFF. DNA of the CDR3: TGCGCCAGCAGCTTGGAGGCTAGCGATACCCTTCAGCAGTTCTTC.

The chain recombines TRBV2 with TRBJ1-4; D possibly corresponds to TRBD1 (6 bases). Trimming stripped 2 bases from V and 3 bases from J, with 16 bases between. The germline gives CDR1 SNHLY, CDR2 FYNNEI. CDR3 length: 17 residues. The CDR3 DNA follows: TGTGCCAGCAGTGAAACTGGCGGGGGGCTGTCTAATGAAAAACTGTTTTTT. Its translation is CASSETGGGLSNEKLFF.

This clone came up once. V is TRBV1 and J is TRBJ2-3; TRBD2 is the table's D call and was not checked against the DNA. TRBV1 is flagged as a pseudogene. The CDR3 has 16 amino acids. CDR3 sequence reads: CTSSQVLAGSTDTQYF. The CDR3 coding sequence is TGCACCAGCAGCCAAGTCCTAGCGGGTAGCACAGATACGCAGTATTTT.

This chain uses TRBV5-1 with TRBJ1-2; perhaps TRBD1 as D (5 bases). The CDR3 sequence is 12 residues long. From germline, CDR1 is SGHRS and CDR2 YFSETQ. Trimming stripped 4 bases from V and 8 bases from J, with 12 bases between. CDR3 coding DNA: TGCGCCAGCAGCCCAGGGACTGCCGGCTACACCTTC. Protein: CASSPGTAGYTF.

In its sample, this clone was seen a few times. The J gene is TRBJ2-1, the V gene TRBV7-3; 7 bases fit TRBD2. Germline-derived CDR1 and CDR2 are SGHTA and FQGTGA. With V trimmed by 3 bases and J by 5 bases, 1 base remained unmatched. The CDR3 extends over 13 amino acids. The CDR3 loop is CASSFGLDNEQFF. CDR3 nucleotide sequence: TGTGCCAGCAGCTTTGGACTAGACAATGAGCAGTTCTTC.

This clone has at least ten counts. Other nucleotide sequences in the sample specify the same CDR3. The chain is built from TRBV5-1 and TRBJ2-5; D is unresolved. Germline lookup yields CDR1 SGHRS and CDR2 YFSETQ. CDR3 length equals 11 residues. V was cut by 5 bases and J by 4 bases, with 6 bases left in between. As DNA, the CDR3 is TGCGCCAGCAGAATTACAGAGACCCAGTACTTC. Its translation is CASRITETQYF.

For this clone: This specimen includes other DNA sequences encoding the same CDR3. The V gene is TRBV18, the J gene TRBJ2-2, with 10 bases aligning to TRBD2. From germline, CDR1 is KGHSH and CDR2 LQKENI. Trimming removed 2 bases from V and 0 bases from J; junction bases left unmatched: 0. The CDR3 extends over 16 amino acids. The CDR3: CASSPGTSANTGELFF. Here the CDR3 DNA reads TGTGCCAGCTCACCAGGGACTAGCGCGAACACCGGGGAGCTGTTTTTT.

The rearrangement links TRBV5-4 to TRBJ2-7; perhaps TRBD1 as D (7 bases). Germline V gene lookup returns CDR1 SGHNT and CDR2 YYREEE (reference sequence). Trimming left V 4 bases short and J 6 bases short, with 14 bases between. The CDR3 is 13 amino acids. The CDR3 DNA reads TGTGCCAGCAGCGAGACAGGGCGGGGCGAGCAGTACTTC. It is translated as CASSETGRGEQYF.

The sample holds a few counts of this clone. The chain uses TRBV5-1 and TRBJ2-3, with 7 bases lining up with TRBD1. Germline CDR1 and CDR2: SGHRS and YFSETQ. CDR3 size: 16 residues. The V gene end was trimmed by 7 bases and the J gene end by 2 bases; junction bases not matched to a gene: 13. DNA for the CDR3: TGCGCCAGCTGCCCTCAAACCGGGACAGTCACAGATACGCAGTATTTT. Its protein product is CASCPQTGTVTDTQYF.

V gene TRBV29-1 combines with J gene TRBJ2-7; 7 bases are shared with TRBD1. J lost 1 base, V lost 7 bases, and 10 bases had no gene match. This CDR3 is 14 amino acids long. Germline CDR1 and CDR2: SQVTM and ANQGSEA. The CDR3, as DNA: TGCAGCGCCAGACAGGGCAGGGGATCCTACGAGCAGTACTTC. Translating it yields CSARQGRGSYEQYF.

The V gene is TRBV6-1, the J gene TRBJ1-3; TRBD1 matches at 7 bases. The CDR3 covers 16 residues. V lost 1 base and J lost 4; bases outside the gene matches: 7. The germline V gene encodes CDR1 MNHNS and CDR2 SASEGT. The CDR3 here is CASSEVEGAGGNTIYF. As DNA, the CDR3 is TGTGCCAGCAGTGAAGTCGAGGGGGCGGGAGGAAACACCATATATTTT.

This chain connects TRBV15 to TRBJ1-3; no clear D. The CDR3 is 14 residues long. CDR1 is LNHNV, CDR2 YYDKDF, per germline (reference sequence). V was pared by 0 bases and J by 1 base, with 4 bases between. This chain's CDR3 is CATSRDGSGNTIYF. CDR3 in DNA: TGTGCCACCAGCAGAGATGGGTCTGGAAACACCATATATTTT. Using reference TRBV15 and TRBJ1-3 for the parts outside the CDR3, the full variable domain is DAMVIQNPRYQVTQFGKPVTLSCSQTLNHNVMYWYQQKSSQAPKLLFHYYDKDFNNEADTPDNFQSRRPNTSFCFLDIRSPGLGDTAMYLCATSRDGSGNTIYFGEGSWLTVV.

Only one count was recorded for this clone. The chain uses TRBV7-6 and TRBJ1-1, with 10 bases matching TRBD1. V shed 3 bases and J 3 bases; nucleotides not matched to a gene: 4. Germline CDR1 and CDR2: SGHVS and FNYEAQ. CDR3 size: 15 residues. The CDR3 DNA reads TGTGCCAGCAGCTTCGTCGGACAGGGGGACACTGAAGCTTTCTTT. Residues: CASSFVGQGDTEAFF.

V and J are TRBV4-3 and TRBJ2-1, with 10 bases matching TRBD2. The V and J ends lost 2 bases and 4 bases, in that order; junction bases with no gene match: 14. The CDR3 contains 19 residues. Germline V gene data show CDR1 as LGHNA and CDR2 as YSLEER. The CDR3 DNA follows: TGCGCCAGCAGCCAACTCGGGCTAGCGGGAGTTAAGGGTTACAATGAGCAGTTCTTC. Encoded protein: CASSQLGLAGVKGYNEQFF.

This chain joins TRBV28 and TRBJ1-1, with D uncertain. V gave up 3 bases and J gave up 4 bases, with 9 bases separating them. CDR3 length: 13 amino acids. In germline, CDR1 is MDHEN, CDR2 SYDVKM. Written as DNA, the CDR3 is TGTGCCAGCAGTTTGGAGGCGTTCACTGAAGCTTTCTTT. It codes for CASSLEAFTEAFF.

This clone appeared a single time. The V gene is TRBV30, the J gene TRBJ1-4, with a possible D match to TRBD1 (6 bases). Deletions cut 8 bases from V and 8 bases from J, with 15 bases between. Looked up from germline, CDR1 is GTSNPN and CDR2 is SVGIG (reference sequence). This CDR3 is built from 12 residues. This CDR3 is CALNREGEKLFF. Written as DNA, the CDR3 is TGTGCCCTTAACAGGGAGGGGGAAAAACTGTTTTTT.

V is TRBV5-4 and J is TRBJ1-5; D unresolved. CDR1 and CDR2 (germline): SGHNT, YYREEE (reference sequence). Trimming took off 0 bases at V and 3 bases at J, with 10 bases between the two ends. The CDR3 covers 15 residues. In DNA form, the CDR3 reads TGTGCCAGCAGCTTGGGCCCCTCCCCCAATCAGCCCCAGCATTTT. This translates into CASSLGPSPNQPQHF. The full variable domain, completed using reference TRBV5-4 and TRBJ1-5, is ETGVTQSPTHLIKTRGQQVTLRCSSQSGHNTVSWYQQALGQGPQFIFQYYREEENGRGNFPPRFSGLQFPNYSSELNVNALELDDSALYLCASSLGPSPNQPQHFGDGTRLSIL.

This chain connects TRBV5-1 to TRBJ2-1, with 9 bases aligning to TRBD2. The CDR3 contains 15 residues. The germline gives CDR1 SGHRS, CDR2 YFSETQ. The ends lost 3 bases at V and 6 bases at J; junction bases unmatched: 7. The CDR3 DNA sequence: TGCGCCAGCAGCTACGACGGGACTAGCCTCAATGAGCAGTTCTTC. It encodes CASSYDGTSLNEQFF.

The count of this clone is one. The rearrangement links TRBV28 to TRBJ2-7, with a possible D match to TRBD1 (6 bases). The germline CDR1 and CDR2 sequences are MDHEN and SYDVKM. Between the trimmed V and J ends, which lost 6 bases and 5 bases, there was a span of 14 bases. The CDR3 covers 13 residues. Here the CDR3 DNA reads TGTGCCAGCAGGGAAACAGGGAACGACGAGCAGTACTTC. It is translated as CASRETGNDEQYF. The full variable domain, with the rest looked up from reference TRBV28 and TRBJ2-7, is DVKVTQSSRYLVKRTGEKVFLECVQDMDHENMFWYRQDPGLGLRLIYFSYDVKMKEKGDIPEGYSVSREKKERFSLILESASTNQTSMYLCASRETGNDEQYFGPGTRLTVT.

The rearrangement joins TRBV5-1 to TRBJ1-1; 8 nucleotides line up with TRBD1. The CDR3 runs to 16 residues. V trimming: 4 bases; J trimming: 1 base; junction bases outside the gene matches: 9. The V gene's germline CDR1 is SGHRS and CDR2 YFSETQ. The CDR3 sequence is CASSIAPQGANTEAFF. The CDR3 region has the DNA TGCGCCAGCAGCATCGCCCCTCAGGGGGCGAACACTGAAGCTTTCTTT.

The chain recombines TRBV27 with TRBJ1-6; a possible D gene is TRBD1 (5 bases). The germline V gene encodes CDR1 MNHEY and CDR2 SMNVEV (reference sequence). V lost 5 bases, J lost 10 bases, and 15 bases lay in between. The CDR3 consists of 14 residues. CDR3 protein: CASSRDLLGSPLHF. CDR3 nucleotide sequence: TGTGCCAGCAGTAGGGACCTTCTTGGCTCACCCCTCCACTTT.

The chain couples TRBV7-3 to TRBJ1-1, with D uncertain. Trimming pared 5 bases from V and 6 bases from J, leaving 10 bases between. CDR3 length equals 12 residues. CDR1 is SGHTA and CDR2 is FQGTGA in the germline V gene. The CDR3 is CASSPGWAEAFF. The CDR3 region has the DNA TGTGCCAGCAGCCCTGGGTGGGCTGAAGCTTTCTTT. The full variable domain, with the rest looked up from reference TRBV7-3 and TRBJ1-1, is GAGVSQTPSNKVTEKGKYVELRCDPISGHTALYWYRQSLGQGPEFLIYFQGTGAADDSGLPNDRFFAVRPEGSVSTLKIQRTERGDSAVYLCASSPGWAEAFFGQGTRLTVV.

The CDR3 loop is CASSLEADLSTDTQYF. In DNA, the CDR3 is TGTGCCAGCAGCTTAGAGGCAGACCTTAGCACAGATACGCAGTATTTT. This rearrangement joins TRBV7-2 to TRBJ2-3; D is unresolved. Trimming cost V 1 base and J 0 bases, with 11 bases left between them. Germline values: CDR1 SGHTA, CDR2 FQGNSA. This CDR3 region has 16 residues.

CDR3: CASTTVGPYNEQFF. The CDR3 DNA follows: TGTGCCAGCACCACGGTCGGTCCCTACAATGAGCAGTTCTTC. V gene TRBV5-4 combines with J gene TRBJ2-1; no clear D. The CDR3 length is 14 residues. The germline CDR1 and CDR2 sequences are SGHNT and YYREEE (reference sequence). V was clipped by 6 bases and J by 2 bases, with 12 bases between them. Drawing the rest from reference TRBV5-4 and TRBJ2-1, the complete variable domain is ETGVTQSPTHLIKTRGQQVTLRCSSQSGHNTVSWYQQALGQGPQFIFQYYREEENGRGNFPPRFSGLQFPNYSSELNVNALELDDSALYLCASTTVGPYNEQFFGPGTRLTVL.

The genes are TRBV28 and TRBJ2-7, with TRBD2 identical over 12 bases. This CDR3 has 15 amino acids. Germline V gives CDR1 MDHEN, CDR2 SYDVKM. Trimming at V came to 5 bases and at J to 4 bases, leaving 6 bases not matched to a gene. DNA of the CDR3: TGTGCCAGCAGTCAACTAGCGGGAGGCTCTTACGAGCAGTACTTC. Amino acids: CASSQLAGGSYEQYF.

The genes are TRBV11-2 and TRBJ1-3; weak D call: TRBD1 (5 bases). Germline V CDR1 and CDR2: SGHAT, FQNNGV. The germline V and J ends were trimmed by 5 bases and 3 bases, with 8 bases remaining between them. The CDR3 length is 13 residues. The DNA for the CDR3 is TGTGCCAGCAGCCCAGGGTATGGAAACACCATATATTTT. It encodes CASSPGYGNTIYF.